This T cell receptor beta chain was identified during a study of T cell repertoires in cytomegalovirus infection. Each CDR3 protein is one row after TCRdb ran MiXCR on the reads. The table lists more than 110,000 distinct CDR3 sequences, around 30% of them singletons. For this clonotype: Its antigen is still unknown.

The CDR3 extends over 14 amino acids. V was clipped by 5 bases and J by 7 bases, with 15 bases between them. Germline lookup yields CDR1 LNHDA and CDR2 SQIVND (reference sequence). The receptor was derived from a human donor in good health (CMV status not recorded). Some clones in this sample may be carry-over from other donors' samples. This chain connects TRBV19 to TRBJ1-5; possibly TRBD1 for D (6 bases). The specimen was CD8+ T cells from cultured PBMCs, collected from culture after CMV antigen stimulation. CDR3 DNA sequence: TGTGCCAGTAGTCAAGGACAGCCGGTGCAGCCCCAGCATTTT. Translated: CASSQGQPVQPQHF.